One and the same sample provided the 20 T cell receptor beta chains below, sequenced in a study of shared clonotypes between healthy human individuals. Sequencing was performed with immunoSEQ multiplex PCR; in TCRdb, only in-frame clones are kept and a portion is missing. The sample includes 2 million to 2.5 million clones, 90% to 97% of them seen just once. Sample: naive CD4+ T cells sorted from blood. Stated subset: CD45RA+ positively selected. These receptors were collected from a young man in good health.

The chain combines TRBV2 with TRBJ1-2; D is uncertain. The CDR3 extends over 13 amino acids. Deletions cut 6 bases from V and 4 bases from J, with 12 bases between. The germline CDR1 and CDR2 sequences are SNHLY and FYNNEI. The CDR3 spells CASRDPGSYGYTF. DNA of the CDR3: TGTGCCAGCAGGGACCCGGGGTCCTATGGCTACACCTTC.

The CDR3 here is CASSLDPFIGNTIYF. As DNA, the CDR3 is TGCGCCAGCAGCTTGGATCCCTTCATTGGAAACACCATATATTTT. This rearrangement joins TRBV5-1 to TRBJ1-3, with D hard to call. V lost 0 bases and J lost 3, with 10 bases in between. Germline-derived CDR1 and CDR2 are SGHRS and YFSETQ. The CDR3 consists of 15 residues.

The chain carries TRBV6-6 and TRBJ1-6; 8 nucleotides agree with TRBD1. V lost 10 bases and J lost 7; bases outside the gene matches: 3. CDR3 length: 12 amino acids. Germline CDR1 and CDR2: MNHNY and SVGAGI (reference sequence). CDR3 residues: CATQGANSPLHF. The CDR3 DNA is TGTGCCACTCAGGGGGCAAATTCACCCCTCCACTTT.

The table lists this clone with a count of one. The gene calls are TRBV2 and TRBJ2-7; 8 positions match TRBD1. Per germline, CDR1 SNHLY and CDR2 FYNNEI. The junction had 13 bases not matched to a gene; V was cut back by 6 bases and J by 6 bases. This CDR3 is 15 amino acids long. The CDR3 nucleotides are TGTGCCAGCAGCAATCGACAGGGGCCGACTAGCGAGCAGTACTTC. This sequence encodes CASSNRQGPTSEQYF.

The chain is built from TRBV5-8 and TRBJ2-2; 8 nucleotides agree with TRBD1. Germline CDR1 SGHTS, CDR2 YDEGEE. V lost 5 bases and J lost 6; bases outside the gene matches: 3. This CDR3 region has 13 residues. The CDR3, as DNA: TGTGCCAGCAGGAGGACAGGGTCCGGGGAGCTGTTTTTT. This encodes CASRRTGSGELFF.

The chain links TRBV4-3 to TRBJ2-3; no reliable D call. The CDR3 loop spans 14 amino acids. Deletions cut 4 bases from V and 0 bases from J, with 8 bases between. Looked up from germline, CDR1 is LGHNA and CDR2 is YSLEER. This CDR3 is CASSRGVSTDTQYF. CDR3 bases: TGCGCCAGCAGCCGCGGTGTTAGCACAGATACGCAGTATTTT.

The V and J genes are TRBV10-3 and TRBJ2-7, with TRBD1 matching 9 bases. CDR3 length: 12 amino acids. Germline lookup yields CDR1 ENHRY and CDR2 SYGVKD. Trimming at V came to 4 bases and at J to 7 bases, leaving 2 bases not matched to a gene. The chain's CDR3 is CAISGTGAEQYF. DNA for the CDR3: TGTGCCATCAGTGGGACAGGGGCGGAGCAGTACTTC.

The chain recombines TRBV14 with TRBJ2-1, with 12 nucleotides matching TRBD2. Looked up from germline, CDR1 is SGHDN and CDR2 is FVKESK. The V segment lost 3 bases and the J segment 6 bases; nucleotides outside the gene matches: 6. The CDR3 covers 16 residues. CDR3 nucleotide sequence: TGTGCCAGCAGCCAGCTACTAGCGGGGGGATTCAATGAGCAGTTCTTC. Protein: CASSQLLAGGFNEQFF.

This rearrangement joins TRBV5-1 to TRBJ1-1; tentative D call: TRBD1 (5 bases). CDR3 length: 15 residues. V was shortened by 3 bases and J by 1 base, with 13 bases between the two germline ends. CDR1 and CDR2 from the germline V gene are SGHRS and YFSETQ. CDR3 bases: TGCGCCAGCAGCTGGGAGACAGCCAAGAACACTGAAGCTTTCTTT. Translation gives CASSWETAKNTEAFF.

Of note for this clone: Other DNA sequences in this sample translate to the same CDR3. The chain is built from TRBV7-9 and TRBJ2-7; D not certain. Germline V gene sequence: CDR1 SEHNR, CDR2 FQNEAQ (reference sequence). With 0 bases removed from V and 4 bases from J, the gap between germline ends came to 7 bases. This CDR3 comprises 13 residues. The CDR3 coding sequence is TGTGCCAGCAGCTTAGCGGAGCCTTACGAGCAGTACTTC. This gives the protein CASSLAEPYEQYF.

A word on this clone: The junction and the germline gene differ at one end; a read error may be behind it. The V and J genes are TRBV7-3 and TRBJ1-1, with a weak D call TRBD1 (5 bases). CDR1 is SGHTA and CDR2 is FQGTGA in the germline V gene. The CDR3 covers 15 residues. The CDR3 coding sequence is TGTGCCAGCAGCTCAACTCGGGACCCGAACGCTGAAGCTTTCTTT. Translated, it gives CASSSTRDPNAEAFF.

The gene calls are TRBV25-1 and TRBJ2-6; D is ambiguous. Germline V CDR1 and CDR2: MGHDK, SYGVNS. V was pared by 7 bases and J by 0 bases, with 16 bases between. This CDR3 spans 17 amino acids. This CDR3 reads CASTPTPDGSGANVLTF. Here the CDR3 DNA reads TGTGCCAGCACCCCGACCCCAGACGGCTCTGGGGCCAACGTCCTGACTTTC.

The chain employs TRBV6-1 and TRBJ2-7, with 11 bases lining up with TRBD1. V trimming: 7 bases; J trimming: 5 bases; junction bases outside the gene matches: 7. The CDR3 has 14 residues. The germline V gene has CDR1 MNHNS and CDR2 SASEGT. The CDR3 is CASTPDRGRHEQYF. The CDR3 DNA is TGTGCCAGCACCCCGGACAGGGGGCGGCACGAGCAGTACTTC.

The chain is built from TRBV5-4 and TRBJ1-4; D remains unclear. The germline V and J ends were trimmed by 0 bases and 8 bases, with 8 bases remaining between them. Germline V gene data show CDR1 as SGHNT and CDR2 as YYREEE (reference sequence). The CDR3 is 13 residues long. CDR3 bases: TGTGCCAGCAGCTTGGACCCGGGAGAAAAACTGTTTTTT. This sequence encodes CASSLDPGEKLFF. Filled out from reference TRBV5-4 and TRBJ1-4, the complete variable domain reads ETGVTQSPTHLIKTRGQQVTLRCSSQSGHNTVSWYQQALGQGPQFIFQYYREEENGRGNFPPRFSGLQFPNYSSELNVNALELDDSALYLCASSLDPGEKLFFGSGTQLSVL.

V and J are TRBV2 and TRBJ2-7, with a weak D call TRBD2 (5 bases). V dropped 6 bases and J dropped 3 bases, with 6 bases sitting between them. The V gene's germline CDR1 is SNHLY and CDR2 FYNNEI. CDR3 length: 11 amino acids. The CDR3 reads CASRRVYEQYF. CDR3 DNA sequence: TGTGCCAGCAGGAGGGTCTACGAGCAGTACTTC.

The V call is TRBV10-1, the J call TRBJ2-4; 7 positions match TRBD2. CDR3 length equals 15 residues. The V and J ends lost 0 bases and 4 bases, in that order; junction bases with no gene match: 3. In germline, CDR1 is WNHNN, CDR2 SYGVQD (reference sequence). The CDR3 region is CASSESGRGKNIQYF. CDR3 nucleotides: TGCGCCAGCAGTGAGTCTGGGCGGGGGAAAAACATTCAGTACTTC.

The rearrangement links TRBV10-3 to TRBJ2-7; D is uncertain. CDR3 length: 16 residues. The V gene lost 0 bases and the J gene lost 6 bases, with 18 bases spanning the gap. CDR1 is ENHRY, CDR2 SYGVKD, per germline. The DNA of the CDR3 is TGTGCCATCAGTGAGTCGGCGCGCCAGGTCGGGCTCGAGCAGTACTTC. As protein: CAISESARQVGLEQYF.

CDR3 nucleotides: TGTGCCAGCAATCCAGGACAAGGCGATCAGCCCCAGCATTTT. It is translated as CASNPGQGDQPQHF. The rearrangement uses TRBV2 and TRBJ1-5; tentatively, D is TRBD1 (5 bases). Germline CDR1 reads SNHLY; CDR2 reads FYNNEI. The ends were cut back, 7 bases at V and 5 bases at J, with 15 bases in the middle. The CDR3 sequence is 14 residues long.

The V gene is TRBV19, the J gene TRBJ1-1, with a possible D match to TRBD1 (5 bases). The V and J ends lost 5 bases and 0 bases respectively, with 13 bases between them. Germline V gene lookup returns CDR1 LNHDA and CDR2 SQIVND (reference sequence). This CDR3 has 15 residues. The CDR3 region is CASSRDSYMNTEAFF. The CDR3, as DNA: TGTGCCAGTAGTCGAGACAGTTATATGAACACTGAAGCTTTCTTT.

This clone was detected only a few times. Additional DNA sequences in this sample encode the identical CDR3. The rearrangement uses TRBV10-2 and TRBJ1-1; TRBD1 is a possible D gene (6 bases). Trimming took off 5 bases at V and 4 bases at J, with 11 bases between the two ends. Germline V lookup: CDR1 WSHSY, CDR2 SAAADI. The CDR3 is 13 residues long. The CDR3 region has the DNA TGCGCCAGCAGTCAACAGGGTGGCACTGAAGCTTTCTTT. It encodes CASSQQGGTEAFF.